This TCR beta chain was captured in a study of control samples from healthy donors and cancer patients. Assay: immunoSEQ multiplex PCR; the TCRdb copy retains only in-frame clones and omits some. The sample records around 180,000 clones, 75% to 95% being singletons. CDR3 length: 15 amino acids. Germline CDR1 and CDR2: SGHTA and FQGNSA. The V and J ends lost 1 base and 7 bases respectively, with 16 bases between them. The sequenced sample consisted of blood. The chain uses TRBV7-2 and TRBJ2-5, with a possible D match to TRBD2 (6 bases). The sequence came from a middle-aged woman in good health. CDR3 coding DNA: TGTGCCAGCAGCTTAGACGCGGCGGGGACGGGGACCCAGTACTTC. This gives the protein CASSLDAAGTGTQYF.